The 30 T cell receptor beta chains presented below share a single source sample, sequenced in a study of T cells in localized non-small cell lung cancer. TCRdb's copy holds only in-frame clones and misses some; the assay was immunoSEQ multiplex PCR. The sample holds just under 2,000 clones, approximately 34% seen once. The specimen was lung tumor tissue, collected before any cancer treatment. These receptors were obtained from a male donor at least 60 years old with stage II lung adenocarcinoma.

This chain joins TRBV18 and TRBJ2-1; D ambiguous. This CDR3 region has 14 residues. V gave up 0 bases and J gave up 8 bases, with 11 bases separating them. The germline V gene has CDR1 KGHSH and CDR2 LQKENI. The CDR3 loop is CASSPPTLRDEQFF. The CDR3, as DNA: TGTGCCAGCTCACCACCGACGCTCCGGGATGAGCAGTTCTTC.

This clone is labeled as medium-sized. The chain recombines TRBV11-3 with TRBJ2-1, with 10 bases identical to TRBD2. Germline V gene lookup returns CDR1 SGHNT and CDR2 YENEEA. The CDR3 spans 16 residues. V gave up 4 bases and J gave up 3 bases; unmatched junction bases: 6. The CDR3 coding sequence is TGTGCCAGCAGCTCTGGGACTAGCGACCTCTACAATGAGCAGTTCTTC. Its protein is CASSSGTSDLYNEQFF.

This chain joins TRBV6-7 and TRBJ2-1; D is uncertain. TRBV6-7 is marked as an open reading frame, function uncertain. Trimming took off 0 bases at V and 5 bases at J, with 17 bases between the two ends. The CDR3 is 17 residues long. The CDR3 spells CASSYSIISCENNEQFF. DNA of the CDR3: TGTGCCAGCAGTTACTCGATAATCTCCTGCGAAAACAATGAGCAGTTCTTC.

This clone was detected only a few times. V gene TRBV25-1 combines with J gene TRBJ2-5, with no clear D. This CDR3 spans 13 amino acids. Trimming pared 8 bases from V and 0 bases from J, leaving 10 bases between. CDR1 and CDR2 (germline): MGHDK, SYGVNS. CDR3 coding DNA: TGTGCCAGCCTGGAATGGGACCAAGAGACCCAGTACTTC. It codes for CASLEWDQETQYF.

The chain is built from TRBV9 and TRBJ2-5; D is unclear. Germline V gene lookup returns CDR1 SGDLS and CDR2 YYNGEE. The CDR3 runs 12 residues. V lost 5 bases and J 4 bases, leaving 9 bases between the germline ends. CDR3 in amino acids: CASRTTGETQYF. Written as DNA, the CDR3 is TGTGCCAGCAGGACAACCGGAGAGACCCAGTACTTC.

This chain connects TRBV14 to TRBJ2-5; 7 nucleotides agree with TRBD1. Losses at the gene ends were 2 bases for V and 1 base for J; bases not matched to a gene: 4. The CDR3 length is 15 residues. Germline lookup yields CDR1 SGHDN and CDR2 FVKESK. CDR3 nucleotides: TGTGCCAGCAGCCAACAAAGGGGGCCCCAAGAGACCCAGTACTTC. This translates into CASSQQRGPQETQYF. Together with reference TRBV14 and TRBJ2-5, the CDR3 gives the full variable domain: EAGVTQFPSHSVIEKGQTVTLRCDPISGHDNLYWYRRVMGKEIKFLLHFVKESKQDESGMPNNRFLAERTGGTYSTLKVQPAELEDSGVYFCASSQQRGPQETQYFGPGTRLLVL.

The V call is TRBV9, the J call TRBJ2-7; D call uncertain. The CDR3 runs 12 residues. V gave up 5 bases and J gave up 3 bases, with 9 bases separating them. Germline assignment: CDR1 SGDLS and CDR2 YYNGEE. The CDR3 sequence is CASSVRLYEQYF. The DNA of the CDR3 is TGTGCCAGCAGTGTAAGACTCTACGAGCAGTACTTC.

V gene TRBV11-3 combines with J gene TRBJ2-2; 7 bases are a match to TRBD2. Germline trimming cut 2 bases from V and 4 bases from J; bases unmatched to any gene: 4. The CDR3 contains 15 residues. Per the germline V gene, CDR1 is SGHNT and CDR2 is YENEEA. The CDR3 DNA reads as TGTGCCAGCAGCTTACAAGGGAGGGGCACCGGGGAGCTGTTTTTT. Its protein product is CASSLQGRGTGELFF.

The chain couples TRBV6-8 to TRBJ2-3; D call uncertain. V lost 2 bases, J lost 9 bases, and 9 bases lay in between. The CDR3 length is 12 residues. From germline, CDR1 is MNHGY and CDR2 SAAAGT. The CDR3 protein is CASSYPLGTQYF. The DNA of the CDR3 is TGTGCCAGCAGTTACCCCTTGGGGACGCAGTATTTT.

The V call is TRBV1, the J call TRBJ1-4. TRBV1 is recorded as a pseudogene. This CDR3 region has 15 residues. The CDR3: CASSQGGTGDEKLFF. The CDR3 bases are TGCGCCAGCAGCCAAGGTGGGACGGGAGATGAAAAACTGTTTTTT.

This clone is medium-sized (0.01 to 0.1%). V gene TRBV6-8 combines with J gene TRBJ1-1; TRBD1 is a possible D gene (5 bases). There are 14 residues in the CDR3. The germline gives CDR1 MNHGY, CDR2 SAAAGT. The germline V and J ends were trimmed by 4 bases and 7 bases, with 16 bases remaining between them. The CDR3 DNA follows: TGTGCCAGCAGTTTCCGGGACCCTTACAGTGAAGCTTTCTTT. Its translation: CASSFRDPYSEAFF.

The chain couples TRBV18 to TRBJ1-2; D unclear. The V gene lost 3 bases and the J gene lost 2 bases, with 7 bases spanning the gap. The germline gives CDR1 KGHSH, CDR2 LQKENI. This CDR3 has 13 amino acids. CDR3 nucleotides: TGTGCCAGCTCACCTCTACCGAACTATGGCTACACCTTC. This gives the protein CASSPLPNYGYTF.

The chain combines TRBV1 with TRBJ2-1; the table's D gene call, TRBD1, was not cross checked with the DNA. TRBV1 is termed a pseudogene. The CDR3 sequence is 16 residues long. CDR3 DNA sequence: TGCACCAGCAGCCTAACGACCCAGGGTTGGGACAATGAGCAGTTCTTC. Translated, it gives CTSSLTTQGWDNEQFF.

This clone was found a few times. The chain combines TRBV29-1 with TRBJ2-2; D may be TRBD2 (7 bases). The CDR3 sequence is 13 residues long. Germline V gives CDR1 SQVTM, CDR2 ANQGSEA. Trimming pared 7 bases from V and 6 bases from J, leaving 15 bases between. The CDR3 DNA is TGCAGCGCCGAAAGGGGGGGGTCCGGGGAGCTGTTTTTT. Residues: CSAERGGSGELFF.

This chain uses TRBV5-1 with TRBJ2-2, with 7 nucleotides matching TRBD2. The CDR3 extends over 15 amino acids. Looked up from germline, CDR1 is SGHRS and CDR2 is YFSETQ. J gave up 6 bases and V 2 bases, and 7 bases lay outside the gene matches. CDR3 in DNA: TGCGCCAGCAGCTTAGCGGGGCGGTTGTCCGGGGAGCTGTTTTTT. Its translation: CASSLAGRLSGELFF.

This sequence joins TRBV29-1 and TRBJ2-3; 10 bases match TRBD2. The germline gives CDR1 SQVTM, CDR2 ANQGSEA. With V trimmed by 3 bases and J by 4 bases, 10 bases remained unmatched. The CDR3 has 16 residues. The DNA for the CDR3 is TGCAGCGTTGATGGGCTAGCGGGAGTTGGGCCAGATACGCAGTATTTT. Protein: CSVDGLAGVGPDTQYF.

The chain combines TRBV19 with TRBJ2-7; D not resolved. Germline V gene sequence: CDR1 LNHDA, CDR2 SQIVND (reference sequence). V lost 8 bases and J 2 bases, leaving 13 bases between the germline ends. CDR3 length equals 13 residues. The CDR3 loop is CASSLGPTYEQYF. The CDR3 nucleotides read TGTGCCAGTTCCCTTGGACCAACCTACGAGCAGTACTTC.

By share, this clone counts as medium-sized (0.01 to 0.1%). The chain recombines TRBV11-3 with TRBJ1-5; tentative D call: TRBD1 (6 bases). V lost 5 bases to trimming and J lost 7 bases, with 15 bases between them. CDR3 length: 14 amino acids. Germline CDR1 reads SGHNT; CDR2 reads YENEEA. The CDR3: CASSDTGIGQPQHF. The CDR3 DNA reads TGTGCCAGCAGCGACACAGGGATCGGGCAGCCCCAGCATTTT.

This clone was counted only a few times. The J gene is TRBJ2-4, the V gene TRBV11-3, with 7 positions matching TRBD2. The CDR3 is 15 residues long. The trim removed 2 bases at V and 12 bases at J, leaving 13 bases unmatched. The germline gives CDR1 SGHNT, CDR2 YENEEA. CDR3: CASSLQWGLAVDQYF. The DNA for the CDR3 is TGTGCCAGCAGCTTACAGTGGGGTCTAGCGGTTGATCAGTACTTC.

There are a few counts of this clone. A junction boundary mismatches the germline segment, possibly from a read error. The V and J genes are TRBV30 and TRBJ2-2; TRBD1 agrees at 8 bases. This CDR3 is built from 15 residues. Germline CDR1 is GTSNPN and CDR2 is SVGIG (reference sequence). CDR3 nucleotide sequence: TGTGCCGGGAGATATCCGGGACAGGTGGGCGGGGAGCTGTTTTTT. It is translated as CAGRYPGQVGGELFF. Supplemented by reference TRBV30 and TRBJ2-2, the full variable domain reads SQTIHQWPATLVQPVGSPLSLECTVEGTSNPNLYWYRQAAGRGLQLLFYSVGIGQISSEVPQNLSASRPQDRQFILSSKKLLLSDSGFYLCAGRYPGQVGGELFFGEGSRLTVL.

The genes are TRBV5-1 and TRBJ2-2, with 9 bases fitting TRBD2. CDR1 is SGHRS, CDR2 YFSETQ, per germline. V was pared by 4 bases and J by 2 bases, with 9 bases of the junction left unmatched. The CDR3 contains 17 residues. CDR3 in DNA: TGCGCCAGCAGCACCATATCTAGCGGGACTAACACCGGGGAGCTGTTTTTT. Residues: CASSTISSGTNTGELFF.

The chain combines TRBV11-3 with TRBJ2-3; D is ambiguous. CDR1 and CDR2 (germline): SGHNT, YENEEA. CDR3 length: 14 amino acids. V lost 5 bases and J 0 bases, leaving 9 bases between the germline ends. The CDR3 loop is CASSASRSTDTQYF. In nucleotides, the CDR3 is TGTGCCAGCAGCGCCTCGCGGAGCACAGATACGCAGTATTTT.

This chain uses TRBV14 with TRBJ2-2, with 8 bases that match TRBD2. Trimming removed 6 bases from V and 5 bases from J; junction bases left unmatched: 8. The CDR3 sequence is 15 residues long. Germline V gene lookup returns CDR1 SGHDN and CDR2 FVKESK. CDR3 sequence (DNA): TGTGCCAGCAGTCCGAGCGGGAGACGAACCGGGGAGCTGTTTTTT. Translating gives CASSPSGRRTGELFF.

This clone appeared a single time. V is TRBV18 and J is TRBJ2-7; D is possibly TRBD2 (7 bases). CDR1 is KGHSH and CDR2 is LQKENI in the germline V gene. The CDR3 is made up of 14 amino acids. V lost 4 bases and J 3 bases, leaving 13 bases between the germline ends. As DNA, the CDR3 is TGTGCCAGCTCACGGGGGGGCGAAGTCTACGAGCAGTACTTC. As protein: CASSRGGEVYEQYF.

This clone is termed large. The V gene is TRBV9, the J gene TRBJ2-3; D might be TRBD1 or TRBD2, each matching 5 bases. There are 14 residues in the CDR3. Looked up from germline, CDR1 is SGDLS and CDR2 is YYNGEE. V dropped 2 bases and J dropped 2 bases, with 9 bases sitting between them. The DNA of the CDR3 is TGTGCCAGCAGCGTTGGGGACCTCACAGATACGCAGTATTTT. The encoded protein is CASSVGDLTDTQYF.

The rearrangement links TRBV28 to TRBJ2-3; TRBD2 might be the D (5 bases). There are 13 residues in the CDR3. The germline V and J ends were trimmed by 11 bases and 8 bases, with 20 bases remaining between them. The V gene's germline CDR1 is MDHEN and CDR2 SYDVKM. In nucleotides, the CDR3 is TGTGCCGGTCGGACTGACCGAGGTGGTACGCAGTATTTT. Translating gives CAGRTDRGGTQYF.

The chain carries TRBV9 and TRBJ1-3, with D unclear. Between the trimmed V and J ends, which lost 0 bases and 0 bases, there was a span of 7 bases. The CDR3 loop spans 15 amino acids. CDR1 and CDR2 from the germline V gene are SGDLS and YYNGEE. The CDR3 protein is CASSVATSSGNTIYF. The DNA of the CDR3 is TGTGCCAGCAGCGTAGCTACGAGCTCTGGAAACACCATATATTTT. The complete variable domain, with remaining parts taken from reference TRBV9 and TRBJ1-3, reads DSGVTQTPKHLITATGQRVTLRCSPRSGDLSVYWYQQSLDQGLQFLIQYYNGEERAKGNILERFSAQQFPDLHSELNLSSLELGDSALYFCASSVATSSGNTIYFGEGSWLTVV.

This chain connects TRBV15 to TRBJ2-4, with D uncertain. Trimming took off 5 bases at V and 0 bases at J, with 11 bases between the two ends. The V gene's germline CDR1 is LNHNV and CDR2 YYDKDF (reference sequence). The CDR3 runs 15 residues. In DNA, the CDR3 is TGTGCCACCAGCGAGACAATACTAGCCAAAAACATTCAGTACTTC. Its protein product is CATSETILAKNIQYF.

This clone was seen a single time. The gene calls are TRBV29-1 and TRBJ2-1; TRBD1 might be the D (5 bases). CDR1 and CDR2 (germline): SQVTM, ANQGSEA. Trimming cost V 7 bases and J 0 bases, with 10 bases left between them. The CDR3 loop spans 13 amino acids. CDR3 sequence reads: CSADRSSYNEQFF. CDR3 nucleotides: TGCAGCGCAGACAGAAGCTCCTACAATGAGCAGTTCTTC.

The chain has TRBV30 and TRBJ2-3; D uncertain. CDR1 and CDR2 (germline): GTSNPN, SVGIG (reference sequence). The CDR3 runs 12 residues. The CDR3 DNA reads TGTGCTTGGGGATCCTCCTCAGATACGCAGTATTTT. Residues: CAWGSSSDTQYF. Full variable domain (rest looked up from reference TRBV30 and TRBJ2-3): SQTIHQWPATLVQPVGSPLSLECTVEGTSNPNLYWYRQAAGRGLQLLFYSVGIGQISSEVPQNLSASRPQDRQFILSSKKLLLSDSGFYLCAWGSSSDTQYFGPGTRLTVL.